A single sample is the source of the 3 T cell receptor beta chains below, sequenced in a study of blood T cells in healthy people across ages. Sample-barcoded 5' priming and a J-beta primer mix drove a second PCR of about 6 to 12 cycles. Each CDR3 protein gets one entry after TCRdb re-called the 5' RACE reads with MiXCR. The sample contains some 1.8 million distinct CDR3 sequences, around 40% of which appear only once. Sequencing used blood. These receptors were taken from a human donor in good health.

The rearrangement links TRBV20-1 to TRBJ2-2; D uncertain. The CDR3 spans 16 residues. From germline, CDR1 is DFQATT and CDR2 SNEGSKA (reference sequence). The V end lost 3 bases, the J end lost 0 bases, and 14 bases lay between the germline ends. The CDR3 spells CSASENGPANTGELFF. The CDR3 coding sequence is TGCAGTGCTAGCGAGAACGGACCCGCGAACACCGGGGAGCTGTTTTTT.

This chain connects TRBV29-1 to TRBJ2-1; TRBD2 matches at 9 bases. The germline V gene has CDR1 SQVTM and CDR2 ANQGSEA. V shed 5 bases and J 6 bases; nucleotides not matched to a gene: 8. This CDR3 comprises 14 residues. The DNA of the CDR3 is TGCAGCGTTAGCGGGGGGCTACCCCCCAATGAGCAGTTCTTC. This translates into CSVSGGLPPNEQFF.

CDR3 in amino acids: CASSLGTVAYYGYTF. The CDR3 nucleotides read TGTGCCAGCAGCTTAGGGACAGTGGCTTACTATGGCTACACCTTC. J is TRBJ1-2 and V is TRBV7-9; D perhaps matches TRBD1 (6 bases). Trimming pared 1 base from V and 3 bases from J, leaving 12 bases between. The length of the CDR3 is 15 residues. Germline values: CDR1 SEHNR, CDR2 FQNEAQ (reference sequence). The full variable domain, in which reference TRBV7-9 and TRBJ1-2 provide the parts outside the CDR3, is DTGVSQNPRHKITKRGQNVTFRCDPISEHNRLYWYRQTLGQGPEFLTYFQNEAQLEKSRLLSDRFSAERPKGSFSTLEIQRTEQGDSAMYLCASSLGTVAYYGYTFGSGTRLTVV.